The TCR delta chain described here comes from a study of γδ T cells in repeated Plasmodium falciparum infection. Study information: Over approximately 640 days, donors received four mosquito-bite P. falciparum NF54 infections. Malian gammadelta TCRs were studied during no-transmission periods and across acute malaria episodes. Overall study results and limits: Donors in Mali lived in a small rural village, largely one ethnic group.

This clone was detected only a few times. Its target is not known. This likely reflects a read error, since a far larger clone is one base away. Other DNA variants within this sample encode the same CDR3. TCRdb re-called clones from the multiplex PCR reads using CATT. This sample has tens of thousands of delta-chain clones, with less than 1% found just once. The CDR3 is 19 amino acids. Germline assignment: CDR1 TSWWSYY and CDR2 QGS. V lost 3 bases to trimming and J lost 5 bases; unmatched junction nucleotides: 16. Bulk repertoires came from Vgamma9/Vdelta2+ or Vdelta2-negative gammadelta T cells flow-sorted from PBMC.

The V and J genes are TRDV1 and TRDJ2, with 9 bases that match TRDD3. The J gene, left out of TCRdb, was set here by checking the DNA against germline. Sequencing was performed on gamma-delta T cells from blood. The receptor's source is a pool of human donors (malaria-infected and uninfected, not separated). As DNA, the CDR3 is TGTGCTCTTGGGGATTATTCCTTCTGGGGGATTCCAACTACAGCACAACTCTTCTTT. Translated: CALGDYSFWGIPTTAQLFF.